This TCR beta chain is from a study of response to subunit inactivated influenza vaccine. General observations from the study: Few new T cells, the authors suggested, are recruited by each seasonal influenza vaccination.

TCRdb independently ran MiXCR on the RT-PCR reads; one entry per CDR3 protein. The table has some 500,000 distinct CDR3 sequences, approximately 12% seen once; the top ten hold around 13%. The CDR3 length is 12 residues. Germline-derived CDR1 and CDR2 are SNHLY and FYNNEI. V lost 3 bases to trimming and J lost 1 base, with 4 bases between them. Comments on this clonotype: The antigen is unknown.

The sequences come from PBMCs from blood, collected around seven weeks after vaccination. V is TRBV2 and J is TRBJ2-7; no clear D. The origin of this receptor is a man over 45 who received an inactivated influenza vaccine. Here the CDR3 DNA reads TGTGCCAGCAGTGATCGTTCCTACGAGCAGTACTTC. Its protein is CASSDRSYEQYF.